This TCR beta chain was sequenced during a study of blood T cells in healthy people across ages. Findings and caveats of the study: Measured against age, TCR beta diversity per million T cells decreased in a roughly linear manner.

Researchers report isolating at least 6.5 million PBMCs per sample. Trimming removed 0 bases from V and 4 bases from J; junction bases left unmatched: 6. Germline V gives CDR1 DFQATT, CDR2 SNEGSKA (reference sequence). The CDR3 has 15 amino acids. This clonotype was counted between two and nine times. No antigen is known for it. Together with a sample-barcoded 5' primer, a J-beta primer mix was included in a second PCR lasting roughly 6 to 12 cycles. Each CDR3 protein gets one entry after TCRdb re-called the 5' RACE reads with MiXCR. In the table there are hundreds of thousands of distinct CDR3 sequences, under 45% of which are singletons.

Sample: blood. This sequence joins TRBV20-1 and TRBJ2-1; 7 bases match TRBD2. The sequence was collected from a man aged 55 to 70 in good health. CDR3 in DNA: TGCAGTGCTAGAGATATCCAGCGGGGTTACAATGAGCAGTTCTTC. Its translation: CSARDIQRGYNEQFF.